Ten or more counts support the clone carrying this T cell receptor beta chain. Its antigen is undetermined. The source of the sample is a study of T cells after yellow fever vaccination. Germline CDR1 reads WSHSY; CDR2 reads SAAADI. This CDR3 is 12 amino acids long. V gave up 10 bases and J gave up 6 bases; unmatched junction bases: 5. Study results and caveats: Only a minor proportion of clonotypes was detected across both CD4 and CD8 compartments. Any FACS-sorted repertoire could hold abundant clonotypes that contaminate it from the bulk population. The booster saw the reappearance of most primary-vaccination clones (roughly 96% CD4, 80% to 90% CD8).

Synthesis of TCR cDNA relied on 5'RACE template switching, which attached a universal primer site and UMIs. TCRdb itself ran the 5' RACE reads through MiXCR, one entry per CDR3 protein. The profile covers some 350,000 distinct CDR3 sequences, with about 6% appearing a single time and approximately 15% taken by the ten largest. This sequence originates from a man younger than 40 who received the YFV17D yellow fever vaccine. The source was PBMCs, collected 5 days after the yellow fever booster vaccination. The chain uses TRBV10-2 and TRBJ2-2, with 7 bases matching TRBD1. For the CDR3, the DNA is TGCGCCACGGAGGACAGGCCCGGGGAGCTGTTTTTT. Protein product: CATEDRPGELFF.